Given below is one TCR beta chain in context. The trim removed 3 bases at V and 6 bases at J, leaving 7 bases unmatched. There are 15 residues in the CDR3. Germline CDR1 and CDR2: MDHEN and SYDVKM. This record comes from a study of cytomegalovirus exposure and HLA in healthy donors. Study-level information: HLA-typed donors were the source of approximately 80 million unique TCRs held in an early data release.

The PCR had 60 Vbeta and 13 Jbeta primers. Sequencing was performed with immunoSEQ multiplex PCR; in TCRdb, only in-frame clones are kept and a portion is missing. The table shows over 75,000 clones, with over 8% occurring only once. The source material was PBMCs. This sequence was found in a man aged 45 to 65 in good health and CMV-seropositive. This chain joins TRBV28 and TRBJ1-2; 10 bases map to TRBD1. CDR3 residues: CASSLGGTGVNGYTF. The CDR3 bases are TGTGCCAGCAGTTTGGGGGGGACAGGGGTGAATGGCTACACCTTC.